This T cell receptor beta chain was captured by sequencing in a study of shared clonotypes between healthy human individuals. All donors qualified as healthy HIV-negative adults and had experienced no recent acute infections or vaccinations. Unsorted samples, those not sorted, used approximately 100 million PBMCs for genomic DNA. The table came from immunoSEQ multiplex PCR; TCRdb's copy has only in-frame clones and leaves some out. This table holds 550,000 to 600,000 clones, roughly four fifths found once. CDR3 length: 14 residues. Deletions cut 3 bases from V and 0 bases from J, with 6 bases between. CDR1 is WSHSY and CDR2 is SAAADI in the germline V gene.

This receptor was taken from a woman aged 35 to 49 in good health. Some clones in this sample may be carry-over from other donors' samples. The material sequenced was PBMCs. The rearrangement joins TRBV10-2 to TRBJ1-5; no clear D. The CDR3 loop is CASSDSDSNQPQHF. CDR3 coding DNA: TGCGCCAGCAGTGACAGTGATAGCAATCAGCCCCAGCATTTT.